Listed below are T cell receptor beta chains from one sample, sequenced in a study of T cells after yellow fever vaccination. TCRdb fed the 5' RACE reads into MiXCR, producing one record per CDR3 protein. The data hold about 120,000 distinct CDR3 sequences, with roughly 10% observed a single time. The sequencing used CD8+ T cells sorted from PBMCs, collected on the day of the yellow fever booster vaccination. All receptors come from a man younger than 35 who received the YFV17D yellow fever vaccine. CDR3s include the opening cysteine and the closing phenylalanine or tryptophan. Each record gives: V gene, CDR3 length, CDR3 protein.

TRBV4-3 | 17 | CASSQGGGGANTDTQYF
TRBV30 | 12 | CAFTWGNGELFF
TRBV9 | 15 | CASSSKVANTGELFF
TRBV12-5 | 13 | CASGWTGADTQYF
TRBV7-2 | 17 | CASSRYRGTGGRETQYF
TRBV7-9 | 15 | CASTSGQGRTGELFF
TRBV7-7 | 13 | CASSRWGTDTQYF
TRBV6-2/TRBV6-3 | 14 | CASNYRAHKDEQFF
TRBV12-3/TRBV12-4 | 13 | CASSLYGRETQYF
TRBV4-1 | 14 | CASSQAKGATEAFF
TRBV12-3/TRBV12-4 | 13 | CASRSGQTGELFF
TRBV6-2/TRBV6-3 | 15 | CASSPLAGALNEQFF
TRBV12-3/TRBV12-4 | 15 | CASSTPGTQLNEQFF
TRBV10-3 | 12 | CAISESFTEAFF
TRBV9 | 14 | CASSDNRGPQEQFF
TRBV5-1 | 15 | CASSLASLSTDTQYF
TRBV27 | 15 | CASSLSVSGTDTQYF
TRBV9 | 16 | CASSLRETVVYNEQFF
TRBV12-3/TRBV12-4 | 12 | CASSPRPDTQYF
TRBV27 | 15 | CASSLLGQKSYEQYF
TRBV29-1 | 11 | CSVSGGNEQFF
TRBV6-2/TRBV6-3 | 13 | CASKRGLSYEQYF